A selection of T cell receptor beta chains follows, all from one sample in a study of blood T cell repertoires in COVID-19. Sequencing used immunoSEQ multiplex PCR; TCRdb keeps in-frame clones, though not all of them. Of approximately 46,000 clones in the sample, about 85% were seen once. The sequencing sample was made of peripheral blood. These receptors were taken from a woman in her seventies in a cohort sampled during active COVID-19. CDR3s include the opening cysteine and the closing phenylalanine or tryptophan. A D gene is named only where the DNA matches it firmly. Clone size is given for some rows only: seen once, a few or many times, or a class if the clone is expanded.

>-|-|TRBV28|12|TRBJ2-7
TGTGCCAGCAGACTACAGGGCTACGAGCAGTACTTC
CASRLQGYEQYF
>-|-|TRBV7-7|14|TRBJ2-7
TGTGCTAGCAGCTTAGATGGCAGCTCCTACGAGCAGTACTTC
CASSLDGSSYEQYF
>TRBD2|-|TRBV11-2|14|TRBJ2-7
TGTGCCAGCAGCCCTAGCGGGATCTCCTACGAGCAGTACTTC
CASSPSGISYEQYF
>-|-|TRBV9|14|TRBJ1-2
TGTGCCAGCAGCGTAGGTCCGGCTAACTATGGCTACACCTTC
CASSVGPANYGYTF
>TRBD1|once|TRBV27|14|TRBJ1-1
TGTGCCAGCAGTCTTGAGGGGGCATACACTGAAGCTTTCTTT
CASSLEGAYTEAFF
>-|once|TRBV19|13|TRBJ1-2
TGTGCCAGTAGTATAGTCAGGATCGGTGGCTACACCTTC
CASSIVRIGGYTF
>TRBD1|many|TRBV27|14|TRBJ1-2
TGTGCCAGCAGTTCGGACAGGGAGGGCTATGGCTACACCTTC
CASSSDREGYGYTF
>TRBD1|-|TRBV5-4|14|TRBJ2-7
TGTGCCAGCAGCTTGTCAACAGGGGGCAACGAGCAGTACTTC
CASSLSTGGNEQYF
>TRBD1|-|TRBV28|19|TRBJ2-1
TGTGCCAGCAGTCCCCTCTACCGGGACAGGGGTTCGGGCTACAATGAGCAGTTCTTC
CASSPLYRDRGSGYNEQFF
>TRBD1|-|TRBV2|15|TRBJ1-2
TGTGCCAGCAGTGAAGGGACAGGGAAATCCTATGGCTACACCTTC
CASSEGTGKSYGYTF
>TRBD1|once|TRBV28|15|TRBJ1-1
TGTGCCAGCAGTCCCGGCACAGGGGAACAGTCTGAAGCTTTCTTT
CASSPGTGEQSEAFF
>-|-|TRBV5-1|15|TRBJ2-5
TGCGCCAGCAGCGGCGGCCTCACAGGGTGGGAGACCCAGTACTTC
CASSGGLTGWETQYF
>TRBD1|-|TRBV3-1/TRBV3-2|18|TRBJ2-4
TGTGCCAGCAGCCAAGACCCAAGGACAGGGTCGGACAAAAACATTCAGTACTTC
CASSQDPRTGSDKNIQYF
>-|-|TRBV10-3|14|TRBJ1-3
TGTGCCACTCAGACAGACCCTTCCGGATACACCATATATTTT
CATQTDPSGYTIYF
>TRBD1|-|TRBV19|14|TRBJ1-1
TGTGCCAGTACCAACAGGGGCAGGGGGGCTGAAGCTTTCTTT
CASTNRGRGAEAFF
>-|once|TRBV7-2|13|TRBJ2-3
TGTGCCAGCAGCTTAGGACTGGCAGATACGCAGTATTTT
CASSLGLADTQYF
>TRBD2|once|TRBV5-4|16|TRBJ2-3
TGTGCCAGCAGCTTGGGGACTAGCGGGATCACAGATACGCAGTATTTT
CASSLGTSGITDTQYF
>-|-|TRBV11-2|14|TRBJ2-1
TGTGCCAGCAGCTCCGGAACTAGAAACAATGAGCAGTTCTTC
CASSSGTRNNEQFF
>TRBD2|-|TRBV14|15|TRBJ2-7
TGTGCCAGCAGCCAGAGAACCGGGACTATCTACGAGCAGTACTTC
CASSQRTGTIYEQYF
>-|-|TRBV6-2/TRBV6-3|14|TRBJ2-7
TGTGCCAGCAGTTACAAGGGGGGGACCTACGAGCAGTACTTC
CASSYKGGTYEQYF
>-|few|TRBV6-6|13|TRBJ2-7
TGTGCCAGCAGTTATTCCATTTCCTACGAGCAGTACTTC
CASSYSISYEQYF
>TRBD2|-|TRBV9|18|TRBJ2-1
TGTGCCAGCAGCGTAGACGCGGGAGGGCTGGTAAAAAACAATGAGCAGTTCTTC
CASSVDAGGLVKNNEQFF
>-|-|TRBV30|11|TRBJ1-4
TGTGCCCAGCGGGTGGGGGAAAAACTGTTTTTT
CAQRVGEKLFF
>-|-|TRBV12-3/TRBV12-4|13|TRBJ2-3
TGTGCCAGCAGTTTCCAGATTTCAGATACGCAGTATTTT
CASSFQISDTQYF
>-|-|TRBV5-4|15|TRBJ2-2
TGTGCCAGCAGCCATTCTAGCGAGGGGACCGGGGAGCTGTTTTTT
CASSHSSEGTGELFF
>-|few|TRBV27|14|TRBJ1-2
TGTGCCAGCACCTTCCGGGGTGAGTTTGGAAGCTACACCTTC
CASTFRGEFGSYTF
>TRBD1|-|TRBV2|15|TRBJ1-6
TGTGCCAGCAGCCAAGACAGGGGGATGGATTCACCCCTCCACTTT
CASSQDRGMDSPLHF
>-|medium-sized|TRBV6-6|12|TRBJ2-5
TGTGCCAGCAGTTACTCGTCTGAGACCCAGTACTTC
CASSYSSETQYF
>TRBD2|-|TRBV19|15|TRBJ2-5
TGTGCCAGTAGACCCGGGACTAGCATTCAAGAGACCCAGTACTTC
CASRPGTSIQETQYF
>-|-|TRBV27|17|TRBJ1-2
TGTGCCAGCAGTTTTGGGGCAGCTTCTCCTGCTAACTATGGCTACACCTTC
CASSFGAASPANYGYTF
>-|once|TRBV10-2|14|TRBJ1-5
TGCGCCAGCAGTCCCACGGAGAGCAATCAGCCCCAGCATTTT
CASSPTESNQPQHF
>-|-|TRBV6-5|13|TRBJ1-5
TGTGCCAGCAGTTACCGGGGAAATCAGCCCCAGCATTTT
CASSYRGNQPQHF
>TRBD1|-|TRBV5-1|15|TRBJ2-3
TGCGCCAGCAGCTTTGGGGACAGGGGCACAGATACGCAGTATTTT
CASSFGDRGTDTQYF
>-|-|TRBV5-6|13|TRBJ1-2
TGTGCCAGCAGCCCTGGCCAGGGGAGTGGCTACACCTTC
CASSPGQGSGYTF
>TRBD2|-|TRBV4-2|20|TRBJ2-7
TGTGCCAGCAGCCAAGAGGTCAGTAGCGGGAGGTGGGCTCTCACCTACGAGCAGTACTTC
CASSQEVSSGRWALTYEQYF
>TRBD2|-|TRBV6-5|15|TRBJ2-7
TGTGCCAGCAGTTTCCGGACTAGCATCGGCTACGAGCAGTACTTC
CASSFRTSIGYEQYF
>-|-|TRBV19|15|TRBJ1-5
TGTGCCAGTAGTCTTCACCCCGGGGACAATCAGCCCCAGCATTTT
CASSLHPGDNQPQHF
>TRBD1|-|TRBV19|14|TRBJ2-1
TGTGCCAGTAGTACGACAGGGGGGGGCAATGAGCAGTTCTTC
CASSTTGGGNEQFF
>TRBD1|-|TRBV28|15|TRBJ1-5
TGTGCCAGCAGTTGGGACAGGGGGCCGAATCAGCCCCAGCATTTT
CASSWDRGPNQPQHF
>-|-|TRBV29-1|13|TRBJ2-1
TGCAGCACAAGAGACACTCCCTACAATGAGCAGTTCTTC
CSTRDTPYNEQFF
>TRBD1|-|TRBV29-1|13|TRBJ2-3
TGCAGCGCGGACAGGGCGACCACAGATACGCAGTATTTT
CSADRATTDTQYF
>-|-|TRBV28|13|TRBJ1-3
TGTGCCAGCAGTGACAGTACGGGAAACACCATATATTTT
CASSDSTGNTIYF
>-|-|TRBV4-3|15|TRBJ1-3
TGCGCCAGCAGCCTCAACGGAGGATTTGGAAACACCATATATTTT
CASSLNGGFGNTIYF
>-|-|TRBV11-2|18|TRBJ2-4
TGTGCCAGCAGCCCGCCCCTTGACACATCATTAGCCAAAAACATTCAGTACTTC
CASSPPLDTSLAKNIQYF
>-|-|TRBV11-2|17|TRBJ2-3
TGTGCCAGCAGCTTACGAAGTAGCGGTGAAAACACAGATACGCAGTATTTT
CASSLRSSGENTDTQYF
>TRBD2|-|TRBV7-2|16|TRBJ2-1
TGTGCCAGCAGCGTTCGGGGGACTACCTTCTACAATGAGCAGTTCTTC
CASSVRGTTFYNEQFF
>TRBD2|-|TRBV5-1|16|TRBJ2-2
TGCGCCAGCAGCCTGGAGGGGACTAGCGTCACCGGGGAGCTGTTTTTT
CASSLEGTSVTGELFF
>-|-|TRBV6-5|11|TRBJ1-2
TGTGCCAGCACGGGGGTGGAGGGCTACACCTTC
CASTGVEGYTF
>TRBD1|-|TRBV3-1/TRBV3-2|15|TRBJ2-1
TGTGCCAGCAGCCCGTACGGGACAGAGTACAATGAGCAGTTCTTC
CASSPYGTEYNEQFF
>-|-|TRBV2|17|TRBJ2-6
TGTGCCAGCAGTGGAAGGAGGGGGGGCGCTGGGGCCAACGTCCTGACTTTC
CASSGRRGGAGANVLTF
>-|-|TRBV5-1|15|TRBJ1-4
TGCGCCAGCAGCTTGGACGGGGTAACTAATGAAAAACTGTTTTTT
CASSLDGVTNEKLFF
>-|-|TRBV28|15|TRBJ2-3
TGTGCCAGCAGTTTAGCCGGTACTAGCACAGATACGCAGTATTTT
CASSLAGTSTDTQYF
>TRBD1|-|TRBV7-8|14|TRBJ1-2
TGTGCCAGCAGCGTAGGGACAGCCGTCTATGGCTACACCTTC
CASSVGTAVYGYTF